This TCR beta chain was sequenced during a study of cytomegalovirus exposure and HLA in healthy donors. The study ran its PCR with 60 Vbeta and 13 Jbeta primers. Measured with immunoSEQ multiplex PCR; TCRdb has only the in-frame clones, and not every one. The table lists about 160,000 clones, approximately 72% of them singletons. The CDR3 spans 13 residues. Trimming removed 0 bases at V and 5 bases at J, with 7 bases between. Germline lookup yields CDR1 LGHNA and CDR2 YNFKEQ. Points on this clone: The antigen is undetermined. Other DNA sequences in this specimen translate into the identical CDR3.

General observations from the study: For most TCR sequences rarity was the rule, although some public TCRs occurred in many donors. A later analysis reported that several of the most significant clusters appeared to be linked to common viral pathogens, among them Epstein-Barr virus. Some 150 TCR beta chains were listed as cytomegalovirus-associated.

The chain has TRBV4-2 and TRBJ1-1; D is perhaps TRBD1 (5 bases). Material: PBMCs. This sequence originates from a man aged 40-50 years in good health and CMV-seropositive. The CDR3 is CASSQDRGTEAFF. The CDR3 coding sequence is TGTGCCAGCAGCCAAGATAGGGGTACTGAAGCTTTCTTT.